This T cell receptor beta chain was recovered during a study of control samples from healthy donors and cancer patients. Libraries were prepared by immunoSEQ multiplex PCR; TCRdb keeps only in-frame clonotypes and omits some of them. The repertoire holds approximately 66,000 clones, with roughly 89% as singletons. Germline V gene sequence: CDR1 KGHSH, CDR2 LQKENI. Deletions cut 1 base from V and 4 bases from J, with 11 bases between. The CDR3 has 15 amino acids. This TCR derives from a man between 60 and 70 years old with colorectal cancer. The source material was PBMCs. The chain uses TRBV18 and TRBJ1-5; a weak D match, TRBD1 (5 bases). The CDR3 nucleotides are TGTGCCAGCTCACCACGGCAGGGAATGAATCAGCCCCAGCATTTT. Residues: CASSPRQGMNQPQHF.